One and the same sample provided the 2 T cell receptor beta chains below, sequenced in a study of T cell responses to AZD1222 COVID-19 vaccine. Produced via immunoSEQ multiplex PCR; TCRdb's table is partial and in-frame only. The sample shows about 76,000 clones, more than 70% of them seen only once. The specimen comprised peripheral blood, sampled on day 0 of AZD1222 vaccination. These receptor sequences come from an adult in good health.

CDR3 bases: TGTGCCAGCAGCCTCACAACGGGGGCCCCTGAGCAGTTCTTC. It is translated as CASSLTTGAPEQFF. The chain couples TRBV7-2 to TRBJ2-1; D possibly matches TRBD1 or TRBD2 (6 bases each). The V end lost 5 bases, the J end lost 9 bases, and 17 bases lay between the germline ends. Looked up from germline, CDR1 is SGHTA and CDR2 is FQGNSA. This CDR3 contains 14 residues.

The chain recombines TRBV10-3 with TRBJ2-7; TRBD2 is a possible D gene (6 bases). The CDR3 sequence is 14 residues long. The V gene lost 4 bases and the J gene lost 1 base, with 11 bases spanning the gap. Germline V lookup: CDR1 ENHRY, CDR2 SYGVKD. The CDR3 DNA sequence: TGTGCCATCAGTGCCGGGGGATTATCCTACGAGCAGTACGTC. Protein: CAISAGGLSYEQYV.